The 2 T cell receptor beta chains below come from one sample, sequenced in a study of blood T cells in healthy people across ages (dated by TCRdb to between 2015 and 2017). The library was obtained by 5' RACE. Sequencing relied on an Illumina HiSeq 2500. A second roughly 7 to 12 cycle PCR used a sample-barcoded 5' primer and a J-beta primer mix. TCRdb applied fastp at Q25 and MiXCR to the public reads, then kept only in-frame beta chains. Under each unique CDR3 protein, matching rows form one entry showing the most common genes and DNA. The sample table lists 700,000 to 850,000 distinct CDR3 sequences, 35% to 40% of them with a count of one. Clones ranked in the top ten supply under 15% of the sample. The sequencing input was blood. The source of these receptors is a man aged 18 to 30 in good health.

CDR3 nucleotides: TGTGCCAGCAGCTTTGATGGGCTAGATACGCAGTATTTT. Its translation: CASSFDGLDTQYF. The rearrangement links TRBV5-5 to TRBJ2-3, with D hard to call. The CDR3 consists of 13 residues. Trimming removed 2 bases from V and 5 bases from J, with 9 bases in between. The germline V gene has CDR1 SGHKS and CDR2 YYEKEE (reference sequence).

The chain recombines TRBV5-1 with TRBJ2-7, with 7 bases aligning to TRBD2. The germline V gene has CDR1 SGHRS and CDR2 YFSETQ. This CDR3 has 14 residues. Trimming removed 4 bases from V and 7 bases from J; junction bases left unmatched: 11. In DNA, the CDR3 is TGCGCCAGCAGCCCTCCCCTGGGGGGGGATGAGCAGTACTTC. Its protein is CASSPPLGGDEQYF.